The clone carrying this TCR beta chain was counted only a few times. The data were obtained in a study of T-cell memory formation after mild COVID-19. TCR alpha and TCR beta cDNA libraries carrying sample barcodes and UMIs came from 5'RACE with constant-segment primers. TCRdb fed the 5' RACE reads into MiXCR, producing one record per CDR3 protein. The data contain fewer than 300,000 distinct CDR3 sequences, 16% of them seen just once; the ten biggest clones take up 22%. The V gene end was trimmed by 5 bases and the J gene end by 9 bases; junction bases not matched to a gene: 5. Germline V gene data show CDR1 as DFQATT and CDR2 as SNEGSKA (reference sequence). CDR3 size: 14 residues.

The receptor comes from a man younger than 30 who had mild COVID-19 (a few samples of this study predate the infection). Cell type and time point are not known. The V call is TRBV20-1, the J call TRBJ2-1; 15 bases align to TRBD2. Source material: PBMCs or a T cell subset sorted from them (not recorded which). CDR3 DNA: TGCAGTGCTGGACTAGCGGGGGGGCCTAGTGAGCAGTTCTTC. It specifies CSAGLAGGPSEQFF.